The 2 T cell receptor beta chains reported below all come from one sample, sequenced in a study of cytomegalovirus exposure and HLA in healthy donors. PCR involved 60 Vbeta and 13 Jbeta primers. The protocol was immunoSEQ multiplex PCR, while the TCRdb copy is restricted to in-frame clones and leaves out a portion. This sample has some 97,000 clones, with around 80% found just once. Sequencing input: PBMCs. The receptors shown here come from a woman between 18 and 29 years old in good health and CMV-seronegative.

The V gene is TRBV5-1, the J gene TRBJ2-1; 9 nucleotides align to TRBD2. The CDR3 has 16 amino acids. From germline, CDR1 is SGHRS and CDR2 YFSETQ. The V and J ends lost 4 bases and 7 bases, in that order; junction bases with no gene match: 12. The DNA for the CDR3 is TGCGCCAGCAGCCCGACTAGCGGACCTTCAGGGAATGAGCAGTTCTTC. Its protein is CASSPTSGPSGNEQFF.

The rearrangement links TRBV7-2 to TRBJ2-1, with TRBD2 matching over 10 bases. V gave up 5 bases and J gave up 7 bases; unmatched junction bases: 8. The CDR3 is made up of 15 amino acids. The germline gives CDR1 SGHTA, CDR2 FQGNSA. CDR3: CASSAQGLARNEQFF. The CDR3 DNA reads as TGTGCCAGCAGCGCCCAGGGACTAGCGAGGAATGAGCAGTTCTTC.